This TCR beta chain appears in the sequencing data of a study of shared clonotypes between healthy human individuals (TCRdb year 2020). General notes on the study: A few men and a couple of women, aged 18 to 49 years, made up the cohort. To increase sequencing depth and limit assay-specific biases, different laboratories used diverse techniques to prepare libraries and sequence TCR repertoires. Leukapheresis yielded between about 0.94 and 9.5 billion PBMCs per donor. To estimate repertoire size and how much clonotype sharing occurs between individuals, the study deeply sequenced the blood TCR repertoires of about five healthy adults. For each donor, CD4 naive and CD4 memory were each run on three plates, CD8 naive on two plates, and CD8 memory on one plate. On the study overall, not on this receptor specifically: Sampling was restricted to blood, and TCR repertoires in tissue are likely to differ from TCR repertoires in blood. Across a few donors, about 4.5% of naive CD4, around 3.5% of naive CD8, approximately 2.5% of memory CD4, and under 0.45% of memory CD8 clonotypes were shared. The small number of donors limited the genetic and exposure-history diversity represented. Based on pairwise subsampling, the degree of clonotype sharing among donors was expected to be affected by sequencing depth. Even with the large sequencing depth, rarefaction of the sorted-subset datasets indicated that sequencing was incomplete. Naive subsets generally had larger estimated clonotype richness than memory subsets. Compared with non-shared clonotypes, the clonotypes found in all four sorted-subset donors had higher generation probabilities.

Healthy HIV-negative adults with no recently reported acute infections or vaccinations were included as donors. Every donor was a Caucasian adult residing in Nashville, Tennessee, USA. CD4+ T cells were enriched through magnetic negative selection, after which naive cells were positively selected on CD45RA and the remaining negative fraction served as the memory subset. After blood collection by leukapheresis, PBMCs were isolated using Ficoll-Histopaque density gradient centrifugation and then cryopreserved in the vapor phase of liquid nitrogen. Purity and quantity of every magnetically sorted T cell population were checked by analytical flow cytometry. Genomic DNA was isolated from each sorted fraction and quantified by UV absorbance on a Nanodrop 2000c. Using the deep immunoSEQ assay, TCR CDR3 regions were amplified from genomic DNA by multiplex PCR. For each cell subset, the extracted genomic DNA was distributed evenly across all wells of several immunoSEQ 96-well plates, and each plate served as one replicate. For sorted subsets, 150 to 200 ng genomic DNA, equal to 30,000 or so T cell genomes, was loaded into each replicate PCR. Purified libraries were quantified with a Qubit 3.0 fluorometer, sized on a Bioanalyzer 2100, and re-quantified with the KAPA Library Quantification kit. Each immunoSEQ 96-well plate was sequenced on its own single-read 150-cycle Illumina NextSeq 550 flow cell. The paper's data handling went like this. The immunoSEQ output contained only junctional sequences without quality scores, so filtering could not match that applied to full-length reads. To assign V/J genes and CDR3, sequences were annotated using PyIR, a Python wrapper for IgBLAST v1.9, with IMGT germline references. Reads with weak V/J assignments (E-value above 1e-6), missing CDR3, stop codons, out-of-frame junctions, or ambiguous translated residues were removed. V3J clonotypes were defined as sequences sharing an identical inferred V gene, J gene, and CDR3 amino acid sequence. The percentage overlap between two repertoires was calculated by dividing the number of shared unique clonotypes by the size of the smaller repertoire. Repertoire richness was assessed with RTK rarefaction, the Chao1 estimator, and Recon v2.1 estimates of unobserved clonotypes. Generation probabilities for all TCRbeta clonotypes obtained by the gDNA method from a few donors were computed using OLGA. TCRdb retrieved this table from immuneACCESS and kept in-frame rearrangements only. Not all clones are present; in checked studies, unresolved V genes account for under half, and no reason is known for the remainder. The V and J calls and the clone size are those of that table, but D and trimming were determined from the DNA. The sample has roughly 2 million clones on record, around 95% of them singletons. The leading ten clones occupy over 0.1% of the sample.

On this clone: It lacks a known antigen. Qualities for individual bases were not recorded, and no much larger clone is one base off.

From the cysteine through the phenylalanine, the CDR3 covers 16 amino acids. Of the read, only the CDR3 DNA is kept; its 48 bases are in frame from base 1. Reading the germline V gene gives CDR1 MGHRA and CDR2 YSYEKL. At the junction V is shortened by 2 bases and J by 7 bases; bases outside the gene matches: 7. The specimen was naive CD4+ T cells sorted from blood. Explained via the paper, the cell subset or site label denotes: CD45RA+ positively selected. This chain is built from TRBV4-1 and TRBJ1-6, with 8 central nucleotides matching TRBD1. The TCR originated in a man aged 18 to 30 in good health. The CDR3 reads CASSQTGTGYNSPLHF. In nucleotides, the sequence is TGCGCCAGCAGCCAAACCGGGACAGGTTACAATTCACCCCTCCACTTT.